This TCR beta chain was sequenced for a study of regulatory T cells. Whole-study results and caveats: Skewed V and J usage and few unique V-J pairs marked patient repertoires, most in Tregs. Hydrophobic residues at CDR3 positions 6 and 7 were enriched in conventional CD4+ T cells of CD3G-deficient patients.

With regard to this clone: Its antigen is currently unknown.

Primers: 52 TRBV forward and 13 TRBJ reverse. Sequencing was performed with immunoSEQ multiplex PCR; in TCRdb, only in-frame clones are kept and a portion is missing. The sample records more than 25,000 clones, less than 95% being singletons. Every patient with CD3G deficiency had evidence of autoimmunity. Patients aged 2 to 39 years had fewer naive and more memory CD4+ and CD8+ T cells. Sorting split CD4+ cells into CD25-high CD127-low Tregs and CD25-low CD127-high conventional T cells. This CDR3 is 15 amino acids long. The germline V gene has CDR1 MNHNS and CDR2 SASEGT. Trimming pared 7 bases from V and 6 bases from J, leaving 21 bases between.

This chain joins TRBV6-1 and TRBJ2-5; D assignment may be TRBD1 or TRBD2 (6 bases each). This TCR derives from a person aged 18-35 years with CD3G deficiency. The specimen sequenced was conventional CD4+ T cells sorted from blood. CDR3 amino acids: CASTPVGGRYQTQYF. The CDR3 coding sequence is TGTGCCAGCACCCCGGTGGGGGGCCGATATCAGACCCAGTACTTC.